A single T cell receptor (beta chain) is shown here with its context. This entry comes from a study of shared clonotypes between healthy human individuals. The study separated CD4+ cells into CD45RA+ naive and CD45RA-negative memory subsets. CDR1 is SGHRS, CDR2 YFSETQ, per germline. V dropped 4 bases and J dropped 4; count of bases not matched to a gene: 10. The CDR3 runs 16 residues. Here immunoSEQ multiplex PCR was the method, and the copy in TCRdb shows in-frame clones only, minus some. Among about 1 million clones listed, around 76% were seen once. The receptor comes from a man between 18 and 29 years old in good health. The sequencing input was memory CD4+ T cells sorted from blood. Subset specified: CD45RA-negative fraction. The V call is TRBV5-1, the J call TRBJ1-1; TRBD1 matches at 10 bases. The CDR3 DNA sequence: TGCGCCAGCAGCCCGGACAGGGGGGGTCTCGGCACTGAAGCTTTCTTT. It is translated as CASSPDRGGLGTEAFF. Together with reference TRBV5-1 and TRBJ1-1, the CDR3 gives the full variable domain: KAGVTQTPRYLIKTRGQQVTLSCSPISGHRSVSWYQQTPGQGLQFLFEYFSETQRNKGNFPGRFSGRQFSNSRSEMNVSTLELGDSALYLCASSPDRGGLGTEAFFGQGTRLTVV.